This is a list of T cell receptor beta chains from one sample in a study of blood T cell repertoires in COVID-19. Here immunoSEQ multiplex PCR was the method, and the copy in TCRdb shows in-frame clones only, minus some. The sample shows some 280,000 clones, 75% to 90% of them seen only once. Sequencing input: peripheral blood. Receptors originate from a woman aged 25 to 39 with active or convalescent COVID-19. Each CDR3 is given with its conserved first and last residue. Each record gives: D gene, CDR3 length, J gene, clone size, V gene, CDR3 protein, CDR3 DNA. A D gene is named only where the DNA matches it firmly. Where a row states a size, it is once, few, many or the class of an expanded clone; other rows omit it.

d_gene: TRBD2
len: 19
j_gene: TRBJ2-3
abundance: NA
v_gene: TRBV4-1
CDR3aa: CASSPAGTTSGGSTDTQYF
CDR3nt: TGCGCCAGCAGCCCGGCCGGGACCACTAGCGGTGGAAGCACAGATACGCAGTATTTT

d_gene: TRBD2
len: 14
j_gene: TRBJ2-5
abundance: once
v_gene: TRBV27
CDR3aa: CASNPSGGKETQYF
CDR3nt: TGTGCCAGCAATCCCTCGGGGGGGAAAGAGACCCAGTACTTC

d_gene: NA
len: 12
j_gene: TRBJ2-7
abundance: NA
v_gene: TRBV7-9
CDR3aa: CASSATGYEQYF
CDR3nt: TGTGCCAGCAGTGCAACGGGCTACGAGCAGTACTTC

d_gene: TRBD1
len: 17
j_gene: TRBJ1-2
abundance: few
v_gene: TRBV6-6
CDR3aa: CASSLTRSGTGRVGYTF
CDR3nt: TGTGCCAGCAGTCTGACGCGATCCGGGACAGGGCGTGTGGGCTACACCTTC

d_gene: NA
len: 16
j_gene: TRBJ1-6
abundance: NA
v_gene: TRBV11-2
CDR3aa: CASSLDRGGSGSPLHF
CDR3nt: TGTGCCAGCAGCTTAGATCGCGGGGGGAGCGGTTCACCCCTCCACTTT

d_gene: NA
len: 14
j_gene: TRBJ1-3
abundance: NA
v_gene: TRBV10-3
CDR3aa: CATWDNPSGNTIYF
CDR3nt: TGTGCCACCTGGGACAATCCGTCAGGAAACACCATATATTTT

d_gene: NA
len: 13
j_gene: TRBJ1-1
abundance: NA
v_gene: TRBV11-2
CDR3aa: CASSRPGDGKAFF
CDR3nt: TGTGCCAGCAGCAGGCCCGGCGACGGGAAAGCTTTCTTT

d_gene: TRBD1
len: 14
j_gene: TRBJ2-1
abundance: NA
v_gene: TRBV18
CDR3aa: CASSNGQGWNEQFF
CDR3nt: TGTGCCAGCTCAAATGGACAGGGATGGAATGAGCAGTTCTTC

d_gene: NA
len: 15
j_gene: TRBJ1-1
abundance: NA
v_gene: TRBV5-1
CDR3aa: CASSHGQPEGTEAFF
CDR3nt: TGCGCCAGCAGCCATGGACAGCCCGAGGGCACTGAAGCTTTCTTT

d_gene: NA
len: 17
j_gene: TRBJ2-1
abundance: NA
v_gene: TRBV9
CDR3aa: CASSVAVGGGAYNEQFF
CDR3nt: TGTGCCAGCAGCGTAGCCGTGGGAGGGGGGGCCTACAATGAGCAGTTCTTC

d_gene: TRBD2
len: 20
j_gene: TRBJ2-1
abundance: NA
v_gene: TRBV3-1/TRBV3-2
CDR3aa: CASGAKTGTSGGALRYEQFF
CDR3nt: TGTGCCAGCGGAGCGAAAACCGGGACTAGCGGGGGGGCGCTCAGGTATGAGCAGTTCTTC

d_gene: NA
len: 16
j_gene: TRBJ2-1
abundance: NA
v_gene: TRBV7-3
CDR3aa: CASSPGRWGGNNEQFF
CDR3nt: TGTGCCAGCAGCCCCGGAAGATGGGGGGGCAATAATGAGCAGTTCTTC

d_gene: NA
len: 13
j_gene: TRBJ1-2
abundance: NA
v_gene: TRBV19
CDR3aa: CASRARGLTGYTF
CDR3nt: TGTGCCAGTAGGGCCAGGGGCCTAACGGGCTACACCTTC

d_gene: NA
len: 15
j_gene: TRBJ2-2
abundance: NA
v_gene: TRBV2
CDR3aa: CASTERRGLTGELFF
CDR3nt: TGTGCCAGCACTGAACGGCGGGGGCTCACCGGGGAGCTGTTTTTT

d_gene: TRBD1
len: 16
j_gene: TRBJ2-4
abundance: NA
v_gene: TRBV3-1/TRBV3-2
CDR3aa: CASSQRTGLAANIQYF
CDR3nt: TGTGCCAGCAGCCAAAGGACAGGGCTGGCCGCAAACATTCAGTACTTC

d_gene: NA
len: 16
j_gene: TRBJ2-7
abundance: NA
v_gene: TRBV6-2/TRBV6-3
CDR3aa: CASSSLGHRSSYEQYF
CDR3nt: TGTGCCAGCAGTTCCTTGGGACACCGGAGCTCCTACGAGCAGTACTTC

d_gene: NA
len: 13
j_gene: TRBJ2-5
abundance: NA
v_gene: TRBV27
CDR3aa: CASSKGYQETQYF
CDR3nt: TGTGCCAGCAGTAAGGGGTACCAAGAGACCCAGTACTTC

d_gene: TRBD1
len: 14
j_gene: TRBJ2-3
abundance: NA
v_gene: TRBV5-1
CDR3aa: CASSLQGTTDTQYF
CDR3nt: TGCGCCAGCAGCTTACAGGGGACCACAGATACGCAGTATTTT

d_gene: NA
len: 12
j_gene: TRBJ2-7
abundance: once
v_gene: TRBV2
CDR3aa: CASTGSSYEQYF
CDR3nt: TGTGCCAGCACGGGTAGCTCCTACGAGCAGTACTTC

d_gene: NA
len: 14
j_gene: TRBJ1-5
abundance: NA
v_gene: TRBV6-5
CDR3aa: CASSTTGTNQPQHF
CDR3nt: TGTGCCAGCAGTACCACAGGGACCAATCAGCCCCAGCATTTT

d_gene: NA
len: 13
j_gene: TRBJ2-2
abundance: once
v_gene: TRBV7-2
CDR3aa: CASSYQGSGELFF
CDR3nt: TGTGCCAGCAGCTACCAGGGATCCGGGGAGCTGTTTTTT

d_gene: NA
len: 14
j_gene: TRBJ2-7
abundance: NA
v_gene: TRBV27
CDR3aa: CASRLTGSCCEQYF
CDR3nt: TGTGCCAGCAGGTTGACGGGATCATGCTGCGAGCAGTACTTC

d_gene: TRBD1
len: 15
j_gene: TRBJ1-5
abundance: NA
v_gene: TRBV28
CDR3aa: CASSLGQGENQPQHF
CDR3nt: TGTGCCAGCAGTTTGGGACAGGGCGAAAATCAGCCCCAGCATTTT

d_gene: NA
len: 14
j_gene: TRBJ2-6
abundance: NA
v_gene: TRBV2
CDR3aa: CASSPVSGANVLTF
CDR3nt: TGTGCCAGCTCGCCGGTCTCTGGGGCCAACGTCCTGACTTTC